These 30 T cell receptor beta chains came from one sample sequenced in a study of lymphopenia after photon versus proton radiotherapy. Sequencing was performed with immunoSEQ multiplex PCR; in TCRdb, only in-frame clones are kept and a portion is missing. The repertoire holds about 42,000 clones, with around 83% as singletons. The sample in question was peripheral blood, obtained from a patient treated with proton-based radiotherapy. The receptors were gathered from a woman in her sixties or seventies with pancreatic cancer.

The genes are TRBV5-3 and TRBJ1-2; 8 positions agree with TRBD1. TRBV5-3 is an open reading frame, and its role is uncertain. The CDR3 is 14 residues long. V was pared by 4 bases and J by 2 bases, with 4 bases of the junction left unmatched. CDR3 region: CARSPWTGNYGYTF. The CDR3 region has the DNA TGTGCCAGAAGCCCCTGGACAGGGAACTATGGCTACACCTTC.

The V call is TRBV16, the J call TRBJ1-2; D may be TRBD1 (5 bases). The length of the CDR3 is 13 residues. Trimming removed 4 bases at V and 5 bases at J, with 11 bases between. Germline loops: CDR1 KGHSY, CDR2 FQNENV. Written as DNA, the CDR3 is TGTGCCAGCAGCCGGGACGGCGATTATGGCTACACCTTC. Protein product: CASSRDGDYGYTF. The entire variable domain, with the rest obtained from reference TRBV16 and TRBJ1-2, is as follows: GEEVAQTPKHLVRGEGQKAKLYCAPIKGHSYVFWYQQVLKNEFKFLISFQNENVFDETGMPKERFSAKCLPNSPCSLEIQATKLEDSAVYFCASSRDGDYGYTFGSGTRLTVV.

By share, this clone ranks as medium-sized (0.01 to 0.1%). The rearrangement links TRBV5-8 to TRBJ1-2, with D perhaps matching TRBD1 (5 bases). This CDR3 region has 15 residues. V gave up 2 bases and J gave up 2 bases, with 13 bases separating them. Germline V gene lookup returns CDR1 SGHTS and CDR2 YDEGEE. CDR3 nucleotides: TGTGCCAGCAGCTTTTCGGCAGGGAGCAACTATGGCTACACCTTC. Translation: CASSFSAGSNYGYTF.

The chain is built from TRBV2 and TRBJ2-1, with 9 bases matching TRBD2. The V gene's germline CDR1 is SNHLY and CDR2 FYNNEI. V was pared by 6 bases and J by 6 bases, with 9 bases of the junction left unmatched. The CDR3 covers 15 residues. The CDR3, as DNA: TGTGCCAGCAGCCAGGGACTAGCATTTTTCAATGAGCAGTTCTTC. Its translation is CASSQGLAFFNEQFF.

The V and J genes are TRBV7-9 and TRBJ2-3, with 7 bases fitting TRBD1. J was trimmed by 2 bases and V by 4 bases; bases with no gene match: 6. CDR1 SEHNR and CDR2 FQNEAQ come from the germline V gene (reference sequence). The CDR3 spans 15 residues. The DNA for the CDR3 is TGTGCCAGCAGCTCCTATAGGGGGCACACAGATACGCAGTATTTT. This codes for CASSSYRGHTDTQYF.

The CDR3 spells CASSVVVSGNEQFF. The CDR3, as DNA: TGTGCCAGCAGCGTAGTGGTTAGCGGCAATGAGCAGTTCTTC. The V call is TRBV9, the J call TRBJ2-1, with D possibly being TRBD2 (6 bases). The V gene lost 0 bases and the J gene lost 6 bases, with 10 bases spanning the gap. Germline V gene data show CDR1 as SGDLS and CDR2 as YYNGEE. The CDR3 length is 14 residues.

The chain carries TRBV6-4 and TRBJ2-3, with no clear D. This CDR3 has 14 amino acids. Germline CDR1 and CDR2: MRHNA and SNTAGT. Trimming took 6 bases from V and 1 from J, leaving 11 bases between them. The chain's CDR3 is CASSRETRTDTQYF. CDR3 bases: TGTGCCAGCAGCCGAGAGACTCGCACAGATACGCAGTATTTT.

V gene TRBV13 combines with J gene TRBJ1-3; no definite D call. This CDR3 is built from 16 residues. Trimming left V 2 bases short and J 0 bases short, with 11 bases between. Germline assignment: CDR1 PRHDT and CDR2 FYEKMQ (reference sequence). The CDR3 loop is CASSLTSAFSGNTIYF. Here the CDR3 DNA reads TGTGCCAGCAGCTTAACCTCCGCATTCTCTGGAAACACCATATATTTT. The whole variable domain, remainder taken from reference TRBV13 and TRBJ1-3, is AAGVIQSPRHLIKEKRETATLKCYPIPRHDTVYWYQQGPGQDPQFLISFYEKMQSDKGSIPDRFSAQQFSDYHSELNMSSLELGDSALYFCASSLTSAFSGNTIYFGEGSWLTVV.

The chain employs TRBV28 and TRBJ1-1; D unresolved. Germline CDR1 is MDHEN and CDR2 is SYDVKM. The CDR3 is made up of 18 amino acids. The V and J ends lost 4 bases and 1 base respectively, with 22 bases between them. For the CDR3, the DNA is TGTGCCAGCAGTTCTCCCGGATGGAGGCGAAATAGGAACACTGAAGCTTTCTTT. Its protein product is CASSSPGWRRNRNTEAFF.

This chain joins TRBV19 and TRBJ1-1; TRBD1 is a possible D gene (5 bases). Germline V lookup: CDR1 LNHDA, CDR2 SQIVND (reference sequence). V was trimmed by 7 bases and J by 4 bases, leaving 22 bases between them. The CDR3 runs 16 residues. CDR3 sequence (DNA): TGTGCCAGTAACGGGCAGATTCCCATGGGGGGCACTGAAGCTTTCTTT. This gives the protein CASNGQIPMGGTEAFF. The variable domain in full, completed from reference TRBV19 and TRBJ1-1, reads DGGITQSPKYLFRKEGQNVTLSCEQNLNHDAMYWYRQDPGQGLRLIYYSQIVNDFQKGDIAEGYSVSREKKESFPLTVTSAQKNPTAFYLCASNGQIPMGGTEAFFGQGTRLTVV.

The genes are TRBV11-3 and TRBJ2-1; D is perhaps TRBD2 (5 bases). The CDR3 spans 15 residues. The V gene's germline CDR1 is SGHNT and CDR2 YENEEA. Trimming cost V 0 bases and J 6 bases, with 12 bases left between them. The CDR3 is CASSLDPARGNEQFF. CDR3 in DNA: TGTGCCAGCAGCTTAGATCCTGCTCGGGGCAATGAGCAGTTCTTC.

This sequence joins TRBV29-1 and TRBJ2-2; no reliable D call. V dropped 4 bases and J dropped 5 bases, with 8 bases sitting between them. CDR3 length equals 12 residues. Germline loops: CDR1 SQVTM, CDR2 ANQGSEA. CDR3 in amino acids: CSVVKVTGELFF. DNA for the CDR3: TGCAGCGTTGTTAAGGTTACCGGGGAGCTGTTTTTT.

The CDR3 coding sequence is TGTGCCAGCAGCTCCCGGGTGGCAGATACGCAGTATTTT. It codes for CASSSRVADTQYF. The rearrangement uses TRBV7-6 and TRBJ2-3; D gene ambiguous. V was clipped by 4 bases and J by 4 bases, with 9 bases between them. The CDR3 runs to 13 residues. Germline CDR1 reads SGHVS; CDR2 reads FNYEAQ. The whole variable domain, remainder taken from reference TRBV7-6 and TRBJ2-3, is GAGVSQSPRYKVTKRGQDVALRCDPISGHVSLYWYRQALGQGPEFLTYFNYEAQQDKSGLPNDRFSAERPEGSISTLTIQRTEQRDSAMYRCASSSRVADTQYFGPGTRLTVL.

This sequence joins TRBV28 and TRBJ1-2; no clear D. The CDR3 sequence is 12 residues long. V was trimmed by 7 bases and J by 0 bases, leaving 6 bases between them. Germline lookup yields CDR1 MDHEN and CDR2 SYDVKM. In nucleotides, the CDR3 is TGTGCCAGCACAACAGCTAACTATGGCTACACCTTC. Translating gives CASTTANYGYTF.

The J gene is TRBJ2-1, the V gene TRBV7-2; D is possibly TRBD1 (6 bases). Looked up from germline, CDR1 is SGHTA and CDR2 is FQGNSA. The ends were cut back, 4 bases at V and 4 bases at J, with 14 bases in the middle. The CDR3 loop spans 15 amino acids. CDR3 sequence: CASSSSSTGYNEQFF. Here the CDR3 DNA reads TGTGCCAGCAGCTCTTCGTCCACAGGGTACAATGAGCAGTTCTTC.

A word on this clone: The DNA is left out, because the CDR3 cannot be placed on it with certainty; the CDR3 is given as TCRdb lists it. The rearrangement uses TRBV30 and TRBJ2-2; TRBD1, the D gene given by the table, was not confirmed from the DNA. From germline, CDR1 is GTSNPN and CDR2 SVGIG (reference sequence). The CDR3 is made up of 15 amino acids, end residues included. The CDR3 is CAWTFGPGLSGELFF.

J is TRBJ2-7 and V is TRBV6-1, with a possible D match to TRBD2 (5 bases). The CDR3 runs to 16 residues. Trimming left V 3 bases short and J 5 bases short, with 20 bases between. The germline CDR1 and CDR2 sequences are MNHNS and SASEGT. This chain's CDR3 is CASSDGIQNRNDEQYF. The CDR3 nucleotides are TGTGCCAGCAGTGACGGGATTCAAAACCGTAACGACGAGCAGTACTTC.

This clone was picked up one time. V is TRBV10-3 and J is TRBJ2-1; the match to TRBD1 covers 10 bases. The length of the CDR3 is 15 residues. CDR1 is ENHRY and CDR2 is SYGVKD in the germline V gene. V shed 3 bases and J 8 bases; nucleotides not matched to a gene: 7. Here the CDR3 reads CAISDRDRGQYEQFF. CDR3 sequence (DNA): TGTGCCATCAGTGACCGGGACAGGGGTCAATATGAGCAGTTCTTC.

J is TRBJ1-3 and V is TRBV28; 7 bases are shared with TRBD1. The CDR3 loop spans 14 amino acids. V dropped 8 bases and J dropped 0; count of bases not matched to a gene: 4. Germline CDR1 is MDHEN and CDR2 is SYDVKM. CDR3 region: CASGQADSGNTIYF. The CDR3 nucleotides read TGTGCCAGCGGACAGGCCGACTCTGGAAACACCATATATTTT.

V is TRBV11-1 and J is TRBJ2-1; TRBD2 agrees at 9 bases. Germline CDR1 is SGHAT and CDR2 is FQDESV (reference sequence). This CDR3 has 15 residues. V was pared by 5 bases and J by 9 bases, with 11 bases of the junction left unmatched. The CDR3 region has the DNA TGTGCCAGCAGCCAACGACTAGCGGAGAAGGGTGAGCAGTTCTTC. Amino acid sequence: CASSQRLAEKGEQFF.

CDR3 loop: CASSGLQEGAGNSPLHF. In nucleotides, the CDR3 is TGTGCCAGCAGTGGACTACAGGAGGGGGCTGGTAATTCACCCCTCCACTTT. The chain combines TRBV25-1 with TRBJ1-6; 7 nucleotides match TRBD1. This CDR3 contains 17 residues. V shed 4 bases, J shed 6 bases, and the junction held 12 bases outside the gene matches. In germline, CDR1 is MGHDK, CDR2 SYGVNS.

The chain carries TRBV10-1 and TRBJ1-1; no definite D call. Germline CDR1 is WNHNN and CDR2 is SYGVQD (reference sequence). This CDR3 has 14 amino acids. The ends were cut back, 5 bases at V and 1 base at J, with 11 bases in the middle. The CDR3 protein is CASSPKTENTEAFF. The DNA for the CDR3 is TGCGCCAGCAGTCCGAAGACCGAGAACACTGAAGCTTTCTTT.

CDR3 sequence: CASSVPDGSRRSYNEQFF. CDR3 DNA sequence: TGTGCCAGCAGCGTACCCGACGGGTCCAGGCGCTCGTACAATGAGCAGTTCTTC. V and J are TRBV9 and TRBJ2-1, with unresolved D. The V gene's germline CDR1 is SGDLS and CDR2 YYNGEE. The CDR3 extends over 18 amino acids. V shed 1 base and J shed 4 bases, with 21 bases lying between them.

V is TRBV6-5 and J is TRBJ2-4; 11 bases match TRBD2. With 4 bases clipped from V and 3 bases from J, the junction kept 5 bases outside the gene matches. Per the germline V gene, CDR1 is MNHEY and CDR2 is SVGAGI. The length of the CDR3 is 16 residues. The CDR3 nucleotides are TGTGCCAGCAGTTCACTAGCGGGAGTTGACAAAAACATTCAGTACTTC. Translating gives CASSSLAGVDKNIQYF.

The chain uses TRBV27 and TRBJ2-7, with 12 bases aligning to TRBD2. Germline-derived CDR1 and CDR2 are MNHEY and SMNVEV (reference sequence). This CDR3 is built from 15 residues. V was pared by 5 bases and J by 3 bases, with 5 bases of the junction left unmatched. CDR3 region: CASSNPGLAGYEQYF. In DNA form, the CDR3 reads TGTGCCAGCAGTAATCCGGGACTAGCGGGCTACGAGCAGTACTTC.

This chain connects TRBV4-3 to TRBJ1-4; a weak D match, TRBD1 (5 bases). The V end was cut by 3 bases, the J end by 12 bases, with 8 bases between. CDR3 length: 11 amino acids. CDR1 is LGHNA, CDR2 YSLEER, per germline. CDR3 region: CASSQGGELFF. In DNA form, the CDR3 reads TGCGCCAGCAGCCAGGGGGGAGAACTGTTTTTT.

The rearrangement joins TRBV7-6 to TRBJ2-7; 10 positions agree with TRBD2. J lost 3 bases, V lost 5 bases, and 1 base had no gene match. The CDR3 sequence is 13 residues long. Germline lookup yields CDR1 SGHVS and CDR2 FNYEAQ. The DNA for the CDR3 is TGTGCCAGCAGCGCTAGCGGGAGCTACGAGCAGTACTTC. Translation: CASSASGSYEQYF.

In nucleotides, the CDR3 is TGTGCCAGCAGCGTAGGGGGGACAGGTAATCAGCCCCAGCATTTT. Translation gives CASSVGGTGNQPQHF. The chain employs TRBV9 and TRBJ1-5; 8 bases fit TRBD1. Germline V gene sequence: CDR1 SGDLS, CDR2 YYNGEE. Trimming at V came to 0 bases and at J to 4 bases, leaving 3 bases not matched to a gene. The CDR3 is 15 residues long.

J is TRBJ2-4 and V is TRBV4-3, with 11 bases lining up with TRBD1. The V gene's germline CDR1 is LGHNA and CDR2 YSLEER. There are 15 residues in the CDR3. J was trimmed by 8 bases and V by 3 bases; bases with no gene match: 6. CDR3 DNA: TGCGCCAGCAGCCAGAGCCGGGACAGGGGGGACATTCAGTACTTC. As protein: CASSQSRDRGDIQYF.

The rearrangement joins TRBV28 to TRBJ2-7; tentative D call: TRBD1 (5 bases). Trimming took 2 bases from V and 5 from J, leaving 16 bases between them. This CDR3 is built from 15 residues. The germline V gene has CDR1 MDHEN and CDR2 SYDVKM. This CDR3 reads CASSLAGPGLDEQYF. The DNA of the CDR3 is TGTGCCAGCAGTTTAGCAGGGCCAGGGTTGGACGAGCAGTACTTC.